This is a list of T cell receptor beta chains from one sample in a study of cytomegalovirus exposure and HLA in healthy donors. Sequencing was performed with immunoSEQ multiplex PCR; in TCRdb, only in-frame clones are kept and a portion is missing. The data contain 150,000 to 200,000 clones, about 75% of them singletons. The sequencing input was PBMCs. These receptors were collected from a woman aged 45 to 65 in good health and CMV-seropositive. Each CDR3 is given with its conserved first and last residue. A D gene is named only where the DNA matches it firmly. Not every row has a clone size; where given, it reads once, few, many or a size class.

size: -
V: TRBV7-3
J: TRBJ2-7
D: TRBD1
CDR3: CASSLTGTGGFYEQYF
DNA: TGTGCCAGCAGCCTTACCGGGACAGGGGGCTTCTACGAGCAGTACTTC

size: -
V: TRBV6-1
J: TRBJ1-1
D: -
CDR3: CASSSVNTEAFF
DNA: TGTGCCAGCTCCTCGGTGAACACTGAAGCTTTCTTT

size: -
V: TRBV2
J: TRBJ1-2
D: -
CDR3: CASSGLRDNYGYTF
DNA: TGTGCCAGCAGTGGGCTGCGGGATAACTATGGCTACACCTTC

size: -
V: TRBV15
J: TRBJ1-5
D: TRBD1
CDR3: CATSPGGPQAQHF
DNA: TGTGCCACCAGCCCAGGGGGGCCCCAGGCCCAGCATTTT

size: -
V: TRBV18
J: TRBJ2-7
D: TRBD1
CDR3: CASSAGGAGGEQYF
DNA: TGTGCCAGCTCAGCAGGGGGCGCAGGGGGCGAGCAGTACTTC

size: -
V: TRBV27
J: TRBJ2-2
D: -
CDR3: CASRRYRDSNTGELFF
DNA: TGTGCCAGCCGCCGATACCGGGACTCGAACACCGGGGAGCTGTTTTTT

size: -
V: TRBV10-3
J: TRBJ2-3
D: TRBD2
CDR3: CAISAIAGGHTDTQYF
DNA: TGTGCCATCAGTGCGATAGCGGGGGGGCACACAGATACGCAGTATTTT

size: -
V: TRBV6-1
J: TRBJ2-5
D: -
CDR3: CASSPRRFGGETQYF
DNA: TGTGCCAGCAGCCCGAGGCGTTTTGGTGGCGAGACCCAGTACTTC

size: -
V: TRBV6-1
J: TRBJ1-5
D: TRBD1
CDR3: CASSGTGESQPQHF
DNA: TGTGCCAGCAGTGGGACAGGGGAGAGCCAGCCCCAGCATTTT

size: -
V: TRBV18
J: TRBJ2-1
D: -
CDR3: CASSTRAYASGEQFF
DNA: TGTGCCAGCTCAACCCGGGCCTATGCATCGGGGGAGCAGTTCTTC

size: once
V: TRBV15
J: TRBJ2-7
D: -
CDR3: CATSRRAEPGGNEQYF
DNA: TGTGCCACCAGCAGGAGGGCAGAACCAGGGGGGAACGAGCAGTACTTC

size: -
V: TRBV7-9
J: TRBJ2-3
D: -
CDR3: CASSPRGQSTDTQYF
DNA: TGTGCCAGCAGCCCGCGCGGACAGAGCACAGATACGCAGTATTTT